This T cell receptor (beta chain) was captured by sequencing in a study of siplizumab effects on memory and regulatory T cells. CDR1 and CDR2 (germline): LNHDA, SQIVND (reference sequence). The ends lost 3 bases at V and 6 bases at J; junction bases unmatched: 8. This CDR3 is built from 14 residues. Clones were read by immunoSEQ multiplex PCR, and TCRdb kept only the in-frame ones, dropping some. In the table there are tens of thousands of clones, over 75% of which are singletons. The table lists this clone with a few counts. The TCR sequence derives from a human donor in good health. Sequenced: naive CD8+ T cells sorted from blood. J is TRBJ2-7 and V is TRBV19, with 7 bases identical to TRBD1. The chain's CDR3 is CASSIGTAGFEQYF. CDR3 DNA: TGTGCCAGTAGTATCGGGACAGCTGGGTTCGAGCAGTACTTC.